The clone carrying this T cell receptor beta chain was counted a single time. Clones were sequenced by immunoSEQ multiplex PCR, and TCRdb holds only the in-frame ones, with some missing. The repertoire has roughly 400,000 clones, 80% to 90% of them found once; the top ten carry roughly 9.4%. The source of the sample is a study of blood T cell repertoires in COVID-19. The specimen sequenced was PBMCs or T cells enriched from blood (not recorded which). The source of this sequence is a woman aged 50 to 60 who had recovered from COVID-19.

Here the CDR3 DNA reads TGTGCCAGCAGTTGGGGAGATGGGACTGAAGCTTTCTTT. Its protein product is CASSWGDGTEAFF. The chain uses TRBV12-3 or TRBV12-4 and TRBJ1-1; D gene unclear. The CDR3 length is 13 residues. V was trimmed by 4 bases and J by 5 bases, leaving 11 bases between them.